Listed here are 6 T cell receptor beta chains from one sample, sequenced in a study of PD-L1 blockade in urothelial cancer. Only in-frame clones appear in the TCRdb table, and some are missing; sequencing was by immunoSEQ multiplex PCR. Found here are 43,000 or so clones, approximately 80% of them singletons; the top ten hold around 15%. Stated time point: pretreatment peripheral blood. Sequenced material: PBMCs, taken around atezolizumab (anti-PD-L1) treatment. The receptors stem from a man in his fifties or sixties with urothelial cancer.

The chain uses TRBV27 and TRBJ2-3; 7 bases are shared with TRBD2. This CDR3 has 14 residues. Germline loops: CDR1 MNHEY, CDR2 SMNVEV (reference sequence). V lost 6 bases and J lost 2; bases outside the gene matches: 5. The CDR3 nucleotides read TGTGCCAGCAGGGCTAGCGGATACACAGATACGCAGTATTTT. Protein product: CASRASGYTDTQYF.

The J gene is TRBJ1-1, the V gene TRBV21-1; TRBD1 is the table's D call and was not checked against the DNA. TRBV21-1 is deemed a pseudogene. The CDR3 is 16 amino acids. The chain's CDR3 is CASSKGTGGSGTEAFF. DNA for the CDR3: TGTGCCAGCAGCAAGGGGACAGGGGGCAGCGGCACTGAAGCTTTCTTT.

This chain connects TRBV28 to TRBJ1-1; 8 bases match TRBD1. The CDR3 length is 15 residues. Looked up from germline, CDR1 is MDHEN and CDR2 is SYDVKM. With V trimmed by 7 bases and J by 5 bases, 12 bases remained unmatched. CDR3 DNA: TGTGCCAGCATCCCAGGGGGCGGACGGGGGACTGAAGCTTTCTTT. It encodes CASIPGGGRGTEAFF.

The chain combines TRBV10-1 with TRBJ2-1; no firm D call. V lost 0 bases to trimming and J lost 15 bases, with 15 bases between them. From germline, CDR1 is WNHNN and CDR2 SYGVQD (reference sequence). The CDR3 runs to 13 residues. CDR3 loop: CASSESTPGEAFF. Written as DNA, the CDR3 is TGCGCCAGCAGTGAGTCGACTCCCGGAGAGGCGTTCTTC.

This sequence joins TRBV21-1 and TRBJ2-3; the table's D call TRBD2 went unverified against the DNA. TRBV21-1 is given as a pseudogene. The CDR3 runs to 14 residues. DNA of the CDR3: TGTGCCAGCAGCAAACCGGGGTGGTTGGATACGCAGTATTTT. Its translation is CASSKPGWLDTQYF.

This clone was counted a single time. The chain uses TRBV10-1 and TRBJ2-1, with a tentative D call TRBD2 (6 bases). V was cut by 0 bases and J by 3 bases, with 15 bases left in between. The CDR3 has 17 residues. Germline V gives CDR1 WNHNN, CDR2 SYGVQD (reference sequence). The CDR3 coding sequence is TGCGCCAGCAGTGAGTCAAGGGACTTACCCCACTACAATGAGCAGTTCTTC. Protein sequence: CASSESRDLPHYNEQFF.